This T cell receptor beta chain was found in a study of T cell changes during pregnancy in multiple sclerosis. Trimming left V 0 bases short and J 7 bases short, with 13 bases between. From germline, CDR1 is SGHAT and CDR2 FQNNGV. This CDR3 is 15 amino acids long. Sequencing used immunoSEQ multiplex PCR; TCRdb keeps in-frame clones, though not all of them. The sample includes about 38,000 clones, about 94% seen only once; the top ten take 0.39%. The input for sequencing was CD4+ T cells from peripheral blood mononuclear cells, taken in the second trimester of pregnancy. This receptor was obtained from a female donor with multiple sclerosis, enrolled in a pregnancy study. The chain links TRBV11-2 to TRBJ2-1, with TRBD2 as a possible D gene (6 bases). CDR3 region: CASSLEFKGRNEQFF. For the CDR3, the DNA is TGTGCCAGCAGCTTAGAATTTAAGGGGAGGAATGAGCAGTTCTTC.